Sequencing of this T cell receptor (beta chain) was carried out in a study of T cell changes during pregnancy in multiple sclerosis. Assay: immunoSEQ multiplex PCR; the TCRdb copy retains only in-frame clones and omits some. The table has about 89,000 clones, approximately 94% seen once; the top ten hold 0.84%. CDR1 is SGHDT, CDR2 YYEEEE, per germline. The CDR3 consists of 16 residues. V lost 5 bases and J lost 6; bases outside the gene matches: 14. The chain couples TRBV5-6 to TRBJ2-3, with TRBD1 identical over 8 bases. The origin of this receptor is a female donor with multiple sclerosis, enrolled in a pregnancy study. The specimen comprised peripheral blood, sampled in the third trimester of pregnancy. The CDR3 DNA reads as TGTGCCAGCAGTTTGCTTGGACAGGGTGGTGTCGATACGCAGTATTTT. Translating gives CASSLLGQGGVDTQYF.